This T cell receptor beta chain was identified during a study of T-cell reconstitution after alpha-beta-depleted transplantation in children. Study results and limitations: Once a year had passed after transplant, T-cell counts and diversity came mostly from newly produced T cells. Some patients owed their high day-60 TCRbeta diversity to surviving recipient T cells and thymic progenitors. Where alpha-beta T cells came from about two months after transplant was reportedly several hundred expanded graft clones.

Deletions cut 1 base from V and 3 bases from J, with 16 bases between. The CDR3 has 17 amino acids. Germline loops: CDR1 LNHNV, CDR2 YYDKDF (reference sequence). As it was prepared, the TCRbeta library received unique molecular identifiers. TCRdb analysed the PCR reads with MiXCR anew, one entry per CDR3 protein. The sample records 200,000 to 250,000 distinct CDR3 sequences, roughly 11% being singletons. There are many counts of this clonotype. Its cognate antigen is unknown. The sample in question was PBMCs, obtained before TCRalphabeta/CD19-depleted stem cell transplant. The origin of this receptor is a child less than two years old with acute myeloid leukemia, due to receive a stem cell transplant. This rearrangement joins TRBV15 to TRBJ1-5; D is perhaps TRBD1 (6 bases). CDR3 sequence (DNA): TGTGCCACCAGCAGAGTGAGGGGGGGGAACTACAATCAGCCCCAGCATTTT. Translating gives CATSRVRGGNYNQPQHF.